Listed here are 22 T cell receptor beta chains from one sample, sequenced in a study of T cell responses to AZD1222 COVID-19 vaccine. This table comes from immunoSEQ multiplex PCR, and its TCRdb copy is limited to in-frame clones, with some not included. The sample has 140,000 to 150,000 clones, 90% to 95% seen once. This specimen was peripheral blood, taken after recovery from COVID-19. The receptors shown here come from an adult who had recovered from COVID-19.

This clone was observed a handful of times. The genes are TRBV27 and TRBJ2-7; 8 nucleotides match TRBD2. Germline-derived CDR1 and CDR2 are MNHEY and SMNVEV (reference sequence). V lost 4 bases, J lost 6 bases, and 5 bases stayed unmatched. The CDR3 runs to 13 residues. Here the CDR3 reads CASSYSGEGEQYF. DNA for the CDR3: TGTGCCAGCAGTTATAGCGGGGAGGGCGAGCAGTACTTC.

V usage is TRBV29-1 and J usage is TRBJ1-2; D is ambiguous. The germline V gene encodes CDR1 SQVTM and CDR2 ANQGSEA. The CDR3 runs 13 residues. V gave up 7 bases and J gave up 3 bases, with 15 bases separating them. The CDR3 sequence is CSAPSPDDYGYTF. CDR3 nucleotide sequence: TGCAGCGCCCCCTCACCTGATGACTATGGCTACACCTTC.

The chain is built from TRBV10-3 and TRBJ1-2; possibly TRBD1 for D (5 bases). The CDR3 covers 13 residues. Trimming pared 5 bases from V and 5 bases from J, leaving 12 bases between. From germline, CDR1 is ENHRY and CDR2 SYGVKD. The CDR3 DNA is TGTGCCATCAGTTTGGACAACTCTTATGGCTACACCTTC. This encodes CAISLDNSYGYTF.

The chain is built from TRBV7-9 and TRBJ1-5, with D unclear. The CDR3 contains 12 residues. The V and J ends lost 3 bases and 10 bases respectively, with 10 bases between them. In germline, CDR1 is SEHNR, CDR2 FQNEAQ (reference sequence). The CDR3 nucleotides read TGTGCCAGCAGCTTTCCCGACCTACCCCAGCATTTT. This gives the protein CASSFPDLPQHF. The complete variable domain, with remaining parts taken from reference TRBV7-9 and TRBJ1-5, reads DTGVSQNPRHKITKRGQNVTFRCDPISEHNRLYWYRQTLGQGPEFLTYFQNEAQLEKSRLLSDRFSAERPKGSFSTLEIQRTEQGDSAMYLCASSFPDLPQHFGDGTRLSIL.

As DNA, the CDR3 is TGTGCCAGCAGTTACTCTGGCGGGGTCCAGCCCCAGCATTTT. This encodes CASSYSGGVQPQHF. This chain links TRBV6-2 or TRBV6-3 with TRBJ1-5; D not certain. From germline, CDR1 is MNHEY and CDR2 SVGEGT. CDR3 size: 14 residues. The V gene lost 0 bases and the J gene lost 7 bases, with 10 bases spanning the gap.

This rearrangement joins TRBV27 to TRBJ2-7; 10 nucleotides agree with TRBD1. Germline trimming cut 4 bases from V and 5 bases from J; bases unmatched to any gene: 5. The CDR3 has 14 residues. Germline V gene lookup returns CDR1 MNHEY and CDR2 SMNVEV (reference sequence). The CDR3 DNA follows: TGTGCCAGCAGTTCCGACAGGGGGCGAAACGAGCAGTACTTC. This codes for CASSSDRGRNEQYF.

The chain combines TRBV7-8 with TRBJ2-3, with 10 bases lining up with TRBD2. Trimming removed 1 base from V and 6 bases from J; junction bases left unmatched: 7. This CDR3 region has 16 residues. Looked up from germline, CDR1 is SGHVS and CDR2 is FQNEAQ. The CDR3 loop reads CASSLVLAGRGDTQYF. The CDR3 nucleotides read TGTGCCAGCAGCTTAGTACTAGCGGGACGTGGTGATACGCAGTATTTT.

The chain links TRBV7-9 to TRBJ2-2; no clear D gene. Trimming pared 5 bases from V and 2 bases from J, leaving 15 bases between. This CDR3 is 16 amino acids long. Germline V gene data show CDR1 as SEHNR and CDR2 as FQNEAQ (reference sequence). The DNA of the CDR3 is TGTGCCAGCAGCCCCACCTATGGGTCAAACACCGGGGAGCTGTTTTTT. Residues: CASSPTYGSNTGELFF.

This chain uses TRBV6-5 with TRBJ2-7, with 9 bases lining up with TRBD2. This CDR3 region has 13 residues. Germline CDR1 reads MNHEY; CDR2 reads SVGAGI. J lost 3 bases, V lost 10 bases, and 7 bases had no gene match. The CDR3, as DNA: TGTGCCACCAGCGGGACTAGCATCTACGAGCAGTACTTC. Encoded protein: CATSGTSIYEQYF.

This chain joins TRBV19 and TRBJ1-1; D possibly corresponds to TRBD1 (6 bases). The V gene's germline CDR1 is LNHDA and CDR2 SQIVND (reference sequence). V gave up 0 bases and J gave up 4 bases, with 21 bases separating them. The CDR3 has 18 amino acids. For the CDR3, the DNA is TGTGCCAGTAGTATAGAGGAGGAAACAGGGATCGTTCGCACTGAAGCTTTCTTT. Its translation is CASSIEEETGIVRTEAFF.

CDR3 sequence reads: CASSWTGISYEQYF. CDR3 DNA: TGTGCCAGCAGCTGGACAGGGATCTCCTACGAGCAGTACTTC. The chain couples TRBV6-6 to TRBJ2-7; 8 bases line up with TRBD1. The CDR3 covers 14 residues. Trimming removed 6 bases from V and 0 bases from J; junction bases left unmatched: 4. Germline V gene sequence: CDR1 MNHNY, CDR2 SVGAGI (reference sequence).

The V gene is TRBV27, the J gene TRBJ2-6; D call uncertain. V lost 5 bases and J lost 0, with 20 bases in between. Germline V gives CDR1 MNHEY, CDR2 SMNVEV (reference sequence). The CDR3 is made up of 19 amino acids. The CDR3 sequence is CASSRSTTKILSGANVLTF. The CDR3 region has the DNA TGTGCCAGCAGTAGGTCGACAACGAAGATCCTCTCTGGGGCCAACGTCCTGACTTTC.

The chain joins TRBV19 to TRBJ1-2, with D tentatively TRBD1 (5 bases). V was pared by 1 base and J by 6 bases, with 6 bases between. Germline V gene sequence: CDR1 LNHDA, CDR2 SQIVND (reference sequence). The CDR3 spans 12 residues. CDR3 protein: CASSIVGDGYTF. The CDR3 bases are TGTGCCAGTAGTATAGTAGGGGATGGCTACACCTTC.

The chain couples TRBV27 to TRBJ1-1; 10 bases fit TRBD1. Germline V CDR1 and CDR2: MNHEY, SMNVEV (reference sequence). Germline trimming cut 1 base from V and 4 bases from J; bases unmatched to any gene: 3. This CDR3 region has 15 residues. This CDR3 reads CASSLYGTGVTEAFF. In DNA, the CDR3 is TGTGCCAGCAGTTTATACGGGACAGGGGTCACTGAAGCTTTCTTT.

The CDR3, as DNA: TGTGCCAGCAGCCCCGGCTACGAGCAGTACTTC. Its protein product is CASSPGYEQYF. The rearrangement joins TRBV7-2 to TRBJ2-7; D gene uncertain. Trimming stripped 5 bases from V and 3 bases from J, with 5 bases between. Germline V gene data show CDR1 as SGHTA and CDR2 as FQGNSA. The CDR3 has 11 residues.

The chain joins TRBV7-8 to TRBJ2-3, with D unclear. Germline V lookup: CDR1 SGHVS, CDR2 FQNEAQ. CDR3 length: 16 residues. The V end lost 1 base, the J end lost 5 bases, and 16 bases lay between the germline ends. DNA for the CDR3: TGTGCCAGCAGCTTAGGTTGGCCCCGAGGCGGAGATACGCAGTATTTT. It encodes CASSLGWPRGGDTQYF.

The chain has TRBV10-1 and TRBJ2-1; TRBD1 is a possible D gene (5 bases). Germline-derived CDR1 and CDR2 are WNHNN and SYGVQD (reference sequence). The CDR3 contains 14 residues. Trimming removed 6 bases at V and 5 bases at J, with 14 bases between. CDR3 sequence (DNA): TGCGCCAGCAGCTCTAGGGGCCGAGACAATGAGCAGTTCTTC. Translation gives CASSSRGRDNEQFF.

This chain connects TRBV3-1 (or the pseudogene TRBV3-2) to TRBJ2-7; 7 positions match TRBD1. The CDR3 is 14 amino acids. Germline assignment: CDR1 LGHDT and CDR2 YNNKEL (reference sequence). V dropped 2 bases and J dropped 7; count of bases not matched to a gene: 8. CDR3 in DNA: TGTGCCAGCAGCCAAAGTCACAGGGGCGAAGAGCAGTACTTC. This encodes CASSQSHRGEEQYF.

This chain links TRBV7-3 with TRBJ2-2; 9 nucleotides line up with TRBD2. V shed 5 bases, J shed 6 bases, and the junction held 10 bases outside the gene matches. From germline, CDR1 is SGHTA and CDR2 FQGTGA. The CDR3 has 16 amino acids. The CDR3 here is CASSTGLGLAAGELFF. The CDR3 DNA sequence: TGTGCCAGCAGCACGGGGCTGGGACTAGCAGCCGGGGAGCTGTTTTTT.

V is TRBV19 and J is TRBJ2-1; 10 positions agree with TRBD2. Germline-derived CDR1 and CDR2 are LNHDA and SQIVND (reference sequence). The length of the CDR3 is 17 residues. V was pared by 0 bases and J by 4 bases, with 6 bases of the junction left unmatched. Written as DNA, the CDR3 is TGTGCCAGTAGTATAGATAGCACTAGCGGGGCATACAATGAGCAGTTCTTC. Residues: CASSIDSTSGAYNEQFF. Filled out from reference TRBV19 and TRBJ2-1, the complete variable domain reads DGGITQSPKYLFRKEGQNVTLSCEQNLNHDAMYWYRQDPGQGLRLIYYSQIVNDFQKGDIAEGYSVSREKKESFPLTVTSAQKNPTAFYLCASSIDSTSGAYNEQFFGPGTRLTVL.

V and J are TRBV28 and TRBJ2-7; 9 nucleotides align to TRBD2. The germline gives CDR1 MDHEN, CDR2 SYDVKM. The CDR3 is made up of 13 amino acids. Trimming removed 2 bases from V and 7 bases from J; junction bases left unmatched: 3. As DNA, the CDR3 is TGTGCCAGCAGTTTAGTACTAGCGGGTGAGCAGTACTTC. It yields the protein CASSLVLAGEQYF.

The chain has TRBV5-6 and TRBJ2-7, with 9 bases that match TRBD1. Germline values: CDR1 SGHDT, CDR2 YYEEEE. The V and J ends lost 3 bases and 4 bases, in that order; junction bases with no gene match: 11. The CDR3 is 16 amino acids. The CDR3 DNA is TGTGCCAGCAGCTCGATTCAACAGGGGGCCCTGTACGAGCAGTACTTC. It yields the protein CASSSIQQGALYEQYF.